This TCR beta chain is from a study of immune cell composition in non-small cell lung cancer. In the study overall: Histologic subtype was mainly adenocarcinoma or squamous cell carcinoma. Study findings and constraints: Smoking pack-years did not significantly correlate with tumour TCR-beta clonality.

The CDR3 has 16 amino acids. Between the trimmed V and J ends, which lost 4 bases and 0 bases, there was a span of 16 bases. The germline V gene encodes CDR1 SGHVS and CDR2 FQNEAQ. Genomic DNA came from frozen unsorted single-cell suspensions. The table lists this clone with a count of one. Its matching antigen is unknown. This table comes from immunoSEQ multiplex PCR, and its TCRdb copy is limited to in-frame clones, with some not included. This sample yields more than 7,000 clones, of which just under 70% are seen a single time; more than 8% belongs to the top ten. This chain uses TRBV7-8 with TRBJ2-7, with a weak D call TRBD1 (6 bases). The sequence was collected from a human donor with non-small cell lung cancer. Sequencing was performed on lung tumor tissue. This CDR3 is CASSSGGSWASYEQYF. CDR3 in DNA: TGTGCCAGCAGCTCTGGGGGCAGCTGGGCCTCCTACGAGCAGTACTTC.